The 29 T cell receptor beta chains below come from one sample, sequenced in a study of response to subunit inactivated influenza vaccine. TCRdb used MiXCR to reprocess the RT-PCR reads, holding one entry per CDR3 protein. The table lists more than 450,000 distinct CDR3 sequences, 7.6% of them singletons. Sequencing was performed on PBMCs from blood, taken around 25 months after vaccination. These receptors came from a man in his fifties or sixties who received an inactivated influenza vaccine.

This clonotype was counted a few times. The rearrangement joins TRBV4-2 to TRBJ2-1; 9 bases map to TRBD1. The germline CDR1 and CDR2 sequences are LGHNA and YNFKEQ. The CDR3 has 14 residues. V dropped 4 bases and J dropped 10; count of bases not matched to a gene: 8. CDR3 loop: CASSRQQGAREQFF. The CDR3 bases are TGTGCCAGCAGCCGCCAACAGGGGGCGCGGGAGCAGTTCTTC.

V gene TRBV2 combines with J gene TRBJ2-1, with 12 bases fitting TRBD2. J gave up 2 bases and V 4 bases, and 12 bases lay outside the gene matches. Germline values: CDR1 SNHLY, CDR2 FYNNEI. The length of the CDR3 is 19 residues. For the CDR3, the DNA is TGTGCCAGCAGTGGGACTAGCGGGGAGCGCGGAAGACCCTACAATGAGCAGTTCTTC. This codes for CASSGTSGERGRPYNEQFF.

This clonotype was picked up many times. The gene calls are TRBV15 and TRBJ1-6, with unresolved D. V lost 0 bases and J 2 bases, leaving 5 bases between the germline ends. From germline, CDR1 is LNHNV and CDR2 YYDKDF (reference sequence). This CDR3 comprises 15 residues. The CDR3 nucleotides are TGTGCCACCAGCAGAGATAGGGCCTATAATTCACCCCTCCACTTT. It yields the protein CATSRDRAYNSPLHF.

This clonotype has a handful of counts. Germline is not matched at one junction end, which may reflect a read error. The chain recombines TRBV3-1 with TRBJ2-3; 7 nucleotides align to TRBD2. The CDR3 is 15 amino acids. Germline CDR1 is LGHDT and CDR2 is YNNKEL (reference sequence). The CDR3 coding sequence is TGTGCCAGCAGCCAGGGAGGGCCTAGCACAGATACGCAGTTTTTT. Amino acids: CASSQGGPSTDTQFF.

This clonotype was recorded many times. The chain links TRBV5-6 to TRBJ2-1; D uncertain. Trimming took off 3 bases at V and 1 base at J, with 14 bases between the two ends. The CDR3 is 16 amino acids. In germline, CDR1 is SGHDT, CDR2 YYEEEE. CDR3 residues: CASSSPHRSSYNEQFF. DNA for the CDR3: TGTGCCAGCAGCTCACCCCATCGTTCGTCCTACAATGAGCAGTTCTTC.

The gene calls are TRBV20-1 and TRBJ2-5; possibly TRBD2 for D (6 bases). This CDR3 has 14 residues. Germline V gene data show CDR1 as DFQATT and CDR2 as SNEGSKA (reference sequence). V was trimmed by 3 bases and J by 4 bases, leaving 15 bases between them. The CDR3 DNA reads TGCAGTGCTAGCCTCGGGAGTAGGTTAGAGACCCAGTACTTC. It specifies CSASLGSRLETQYF.

This clonotype showed up many times. This chain uses TRBV5-1 with TRBJ2-3; TRBD1 matches at 9 bases. The V segment lost 2 bases and the J segment 3 bases; nucleotides outside the gene matches: 4. Per germline, CDR1 SGHRS and CDR2 YFSETQ. CDR3 length equals 15 residues. This CDR3 reads CASSFTGGATDTQYF. CDR3 in DNA: TGCGCCAGCAGCTTCACAGGGGGCGCGACAGATACGCAGTATTTT.

This clonotype was seen ten or more times. The chain has TRBV5-1 and TRBJ1-4; the D gene is possibly TRBD1 (6 bases). V dropped 4 bases and J dropped 2 bases, with 9 bases sitting between them. The length of the CDR3 is 14 residues. Germline CDR1 and CDR2: SGHRS and YFSETQ. Here the CDR3 DNA reads TGCGCCAGCAGCCCGCAGGGGACTAATGAAAAACTGTTTTTT. This sequence encodes CASSPQGTNEKLFF.

This clonotype has ten or more counts. The gene calls are TRBV6-1 and TRBJ1-6, with TRBD1 as a possible D gene (5 bases). V lost 5 bases and J lost 4, with 12 bases in between. This CDR3 comprises 15 residues. The germline V gene has CDR1 MNHNS and CDR2 SASEGT. CDR3 coding DNA: TGTGCCAGCAGTCCACCGGGACTGTATAATTCACCCCTCCACTTT. This encodes CASSPPGLYNSPLHF.

Comment on this clonotype: The junction does not match germline at one end; this may be a read error. This sequence joins TRBV7-9 and TRBJ2-5; no clear D gene. The CDR3 contains 13 residues. Per germline, CDR1 SEHNR and CDR2 FQNEAQ (reference sequence). The CDR3 loop is CASSEQPAETQYF. CDR3 nucleotide sequence: TGTGCTAGCAGTGAGCAACCGGCAGAGACCCAGTACTTC.

V is TRBV7-2 and J is TRBJ2-2; 9 nucleotides align to TRBD1. CDR1 is SGHTA, CDR2 FQGNSA, per germline. The V and J ends lost 5 bases and 7 bases, in that order; junction bases with no gene match: 5. The CDR3 is 14 residues long. In DNA form, the CDR3 reads TGTGCCAGCAGCCCGGGACAGGGTCACGGGGAGCTGTTTTTT. As protein: CASSPGQGHGELFF.

This sequence joins TRBV29-1 and TRBJ2-1; D might be TRBD1 or TRBD2, each matching 5 bases. The CDR3 length is 16 residues. Looked up from germline, CDR1 is SQVTM and CDR2 is ANQGSEA. Trimming left V 3 bases short and J 4 bases short, with 19 bases between. CDR3 nucleotides: TGCAGCGTTGACGCAGGGACGGCTTATGCGTACAATGAGCAGTTCTTC. Translating gives CSVDAGTAYAYNEQFF.

Comment on this clonotype: One end of the junction varies from germline; a read error may be responsible. The gene calls are TRBV12-3 or TRBV12-4 and TRBJ1-1; tentative D call: TRBD1 (6 bases). This CDR3 spans 13 amino acids. CDR3 residues: CASRTTGNTKAFF. CDR3 bases: TGTGCCAGCAGAACTACAGGGAACACTAAAGCTTTCTTT.

As for this clonotype: Just one base apart from a much larger clone, this may be a read error. The chain links TRBV12-3 or TRBV12-4 to TRBJ2-7; D unresolved. V lost 3 bases, J lost 0 bases, and 9 bases lay in between. The CDR3 is made up of 14 amino acids. The CDR3 DNA follows: TGTGCCAGCAGTTTTGGGGAAAGCTCCTACGAGCAGTACTTC. Translation gives CASSFGESSYEQYF.

The CDR3 spells CASSQDQRGGGEQFF. In DNA form, the CDR3 reads TGCGCCAGCAGCCAAGACCAGCGGGGGGGCGGTGAGCAGTTCTTC. The chain employs TRBV4-1 and TRBJ2-1; 10 positions match TRBD2. This CDR3 contains 15 residues. J lost 9 bases, V lost 0 bases, and 5 bases had no gene match. Germline CDR1 is MGHRA and CDR2 is YSYEKL.

This rearrangement joins TRBV7-9 to TRBJ1-3; tentative D call: TRBD1 (5 bases). CDR1 is SEHNR, CDR2 FQNEAQ, per germline (reference sequence). The CDR3 extends over 14 amino acids. Trimming stripped 5 bases from V and 5 bases from J, with 13 bases between. This chain's CDR3 is CASSADIRRNTIYF. The CDR3 nucleotides are TGTGCCAGCAGCGCGGACATACGAAGAAACACCATATATTTT. Using reference TRBV7-9 and TRBJ1-3 for the parts outside the CDR3, the full variable domain is DTGVSQNPRHKITKRGQNVTFRCDPISEHNRLYWYRQTLGQGPEFLTYFQNEAQLEKSRLLSDRFSAERPKGSFSTLEIQRTEQGDSAMYLCASSADIRRNTIYFGEGSWLTVV.

The CDR3 sequence is CASSQARQGAAGANVLTF. For the CDR3, the DNA is TGTGCCAGCAGCCAAGCAAGACAGGGGGCAGCTGGGGCCAACGTCCTGACTTTC. V and J are TRBV4-2 and TRBJ2-6, with 10 positions matching TRBD1. The CDR3 spans 18 residues. The V gene end was trimmed by 1 base and the J gene end by 2 bases; junction bases not matched to a gene: 5. Germline lookup yields CDR1 LGHNA and CDR2 YNFKEQ.

The chain joins TRBV6-1 to TRBJ1-2; 9 bases agree with TRBD1. CDR1 MNHNS and CDR2 SASEGT come from the germline V gene. This CDR3 spans 14 amino acids. V was clipped by 10 bases and J by 10 bases; unmatched bases: 16. CDR3 residues: CATQPIQGAGVYTF. For the CDR3, the DNA is TGTGCCACCCAACCCATACAGGGGGCCGGTGTCTACACCTTC.

V usage is TRBV4-3 and J usage is TRBJ1-2; D gene unclear. CDR3 length: 16 amino acids. Germline assignment: CDR1 LGHNA and CDR2 YSLEER. With 0 bases removed from V and 4 bases from J, the gap between germline ends came to 15 bases. The CDR3: CASSQDYLSWSYGYTF. The CDR3 region has the DNA TGCGCCAGCAGCCAAGATTATCTGTCCTGGAGCTATGGCTACACCTTC.

This clonotype was detected ten times or more. CDR3 nucleotide sequence: TGTGCCAGCAGCTTTGTCAGGGGAAACTATGGCTACACCTTC. Translating it yields CASSFVRGNYGYTF. The genes are TRBV7-9 and TRBJ1-2; D is perhaps TRBD1 (6 bases). V gave up 3 bases and J gave up 2 bases, with 10 bases separating them. This CDR3 region has 14 residues. Germline V gives CDR1 SEHNR, CDR2 FQNEAQ (reference sequence). The entire variable domain, with the rest obtained from reference TRBV7-9 and TRBJ1-2, is as follows: DTGVSQNPRHKITKRGQNVTFRCDPISEHNRLYWYRQTLGQGPEFLTYFQNEAQLEKSRLLSDRFSAERPKGSFSTLEIQRTEQGDSAMYLCASSFVRGNYGYTFGSGTRLTVV.

The chain joins TRBV5-1 to TRBJ1-2, with no clear D. From germline, CDR1 is SGHRS and CDR2 YFSETQ. The V end lost 4 bases, the J end lost 5 bases, and 12 bases lay between the germline ends. This CDR3 spans 13 amino acids. As DNA, the CDR3 is TGCGCCAGCAGCGTCGAGTCCTTATATGGCTACACCTTC. Translation: CASSVESLYGYTF.

In this sample, this clonotype turned up many times. The rearrangement joins TRBV12-3 or TRBV12-4 to TRBJ2-5; 7 bases line up with TRBD2. This CDR3 is 14 amino acids long. The J segment lost 2 bases and the V segment lost 5 bases, leaving 5 bases of the junction unmatched. The CDR3 nucleotides read TGTGCCAGCAGTCTCCGAGCGGGGCAAGAGACCCAGTACTTC. It translates to CASSLRAGQETQYF.

The rearrangement joins TRBV5-5 to TRBJ2-1; 7 bases map to TRBD1. Germline CDR1 reads SGHKS; CDR2 reads YYEKEE (reference sequence). The J segment lost 5 bases and the V segment lost 2 bases, leaving 7 bases of the junction unmatched. The CDR3 consists of 15 residues. CDR3 amino acids: CASSLPRTGDNEQFF. CDR3 DNA: TGTGCCAGCAGCTTACCGCGTACAGGGGACAATGAGCAGTTCTTC.

This clonotype was seen at least ten times. The chain links TRBV12-3 or TRBV12-4 to TRBJ2-1; D uncertain. V lost 7 bases and J lost 4, with 8 bases in between. CDR3 length equals 12 residues. The DNA for the CDR3 is TGTGCCAGCACCGACGGATACAATGAGCAGTTCTTC. Protein product: CASTDGYNEQFF.

This clonotype was counted between two and nine times. This sequence joins TRBV2 and TRBJ2-7, with D possibly matching TRBD2 (5 bases). Trimming took off 5 bases at V and 3 bases at J, with 17 bases between the two ends. CDR1 and CDR2 from the germline V gene are SNHLY and FYNNEI. The CDR3 is 15 amino acids. CDR3 nucleotide sequence: TGTGCCAGCAGTCCGAGGGCAGCAACCATCTACGAGCAGTACTTC. It is translated as CASSPRAATIYEQYF.

This clonotype was detected a few times. The chain combines TRBV29-1 with TRBJ1-2, with TRBD1 matching 8 bases. The V segment lost 6 bases and the J segment 8 bases; nucleotides outside the gene matches: 5. Germline-derived CDR1 and CDR2 are SQVTM and ANQGSEA. The CDR3 spans 11 residues. CDR3 DNA: TGCAGCGTGCCCAGGGGGCTCGGCTACACCTTC. Translating it yields CSVPRGLGYTF.

There are many counts of this clonotype. The V call is TRBV27, the J call TRBJ1-5; the match to TRBD1 covers 7 bases. Germline lookup yields CDR1 MNHEY and CDR2 SMNVEV (reference sequence). V gave up 5 bases and J gave up 5 bases; unmatched junction bases: 9. The CDR3 is 15 amino acids. This CDR3 reads CASSLSDRRHQPQHF. The DNA of the CDR3 is TGTGCCAGCAGTCTCTCGGACAGGAGGCATCAGCCCCAGCATTTT.

The chain uses TRBV20-1 and TRBJ2-3; D is uncertain. V was shortened by 6 bases and J by 3 bases, with 16 bases between the two germline ends. Germline V gives CDR1 DFQATT, CDR2 SNEGSKA (reference sequence). The CDR3 contains 14 residues. This chain's CDR3 is CSATGPHGTDTQYF. In nucleotides, the CDR3 is TGCAGTGCCACCGGGCCCCACGGGACAGATACGCAGTATTTT.

This clonotype was detected a few times. V gene TRBV11-2 combines with J gene TRBJ1-1; 7 nucleotides agree with TRBD1. There are 15 residues in the CDR3. Germline CDR1 is SGHAT and CDR2 is FQNNGV. The V and J ends lost 2 bases and 7 bases, in that order; junction bases with no gene match: 10. CDR3 region: CASSLNGLRGNEAFF. CDR3 bases: TGTGCCAGCAGCTTAAACGGTCTCAGGGGGAATGAAGCTTTCTTT. The variable domain in full, completed from reference TRBV11-2 and TRBJ1-1, reads EAGVAQSPRYKIIEKRQSVAFWCNPISGHATLYWYQQILGQGPKLLIQFQNNGVVDDSQLPKDRFSAERLKGVDSTLKIQPAKLEDSAVYLCASSLNGLRGNEAFFGQGTRLTVV.